The sequence of this TCR beta chain was determined in a study of T cells in Graves' hyperthyroidism and ophthalmopathy. Looking at the study overall: Peripheral blood was taken when the disease was first diagnosed, before any treatment began.

For Graves' hyperthyroidism to be stable, ophthalmopathy could not progress within 18 months. Regions amplified from RNA transcripts were the TCR beta CDR3 regions. First-round RT-PCR targeting the TCR CDR3 was performed with the HTBI primer set. TCRdb analysed the multiplex PCR reads with MiXCR anew, one entry per CDR3 protein. Here the sample spans 600,000 to 800,000 distinct CDR3 sequences, roughly a third being singletons. This clonotype was seen at least ten times. The germline V and J ends were trimmed by 8 bases and 2 bases, with 16 bases remaining between them. The CDR3 sequence is 15 residues long. Germline CDR1 is SNHLY and CDR2 is FYNNEI.

The sample consisted of blood. V is TRBV2 and J is TRBJ1-3; TRBD1 is a possible D gene (6 bases). The clonotype comes from a middle-aged woman with Graves' hyperthyroidism. The CDR3 nucleotides are TGTGCCAGCCGTTGGACAGAAGCGGCTGGAAACACCATATATTTT. It codes for CASRWTEAAGNTIYF.